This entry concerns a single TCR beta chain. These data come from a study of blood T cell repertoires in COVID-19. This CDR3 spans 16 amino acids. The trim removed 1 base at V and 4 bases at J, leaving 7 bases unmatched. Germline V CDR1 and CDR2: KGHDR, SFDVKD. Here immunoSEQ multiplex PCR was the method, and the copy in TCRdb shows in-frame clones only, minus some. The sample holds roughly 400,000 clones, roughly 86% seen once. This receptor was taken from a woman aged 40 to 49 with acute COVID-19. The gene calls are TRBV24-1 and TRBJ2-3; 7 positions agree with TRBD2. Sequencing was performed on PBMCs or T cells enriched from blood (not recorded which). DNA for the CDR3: TGTGCCACCAGTGATTTTACAAGCGGGGTTGCAGATACGCAGTATTTT. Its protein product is CATSDFTSGVADTQYF.